The present TCR beta chain was sequenced within a study of T cells in Graves' hyperthyroidism and ophthalmopathy. RNA transcripts yielded amplified TCR beta CDR3 regions. In the first-round RT-PCR of the TCR CDR3, the HTBI primer set was used. MiXCR, run by TCRdb on the multiplex PCR reads, gives a single entry per CDR3 protein. The repertoire holds approximately 630,000 distinct CDR3 sequences, with around 16% as singletons. Findings and limits, study-wide: Separation of ophthalmopathy from stable hyperthyroidism was achieved by a 13 V-J model.

CDR1 is SGHRS and CDR2 is YFSETQ in the germline V gene. The CDR3 loop spans 16 amino acids. Trimming took off 3 bases at V and 1 base at J, with 16 bases between the two ends. This clonotype was seen at least ten times. The antigen is not known. Sequencing used blood. This chain connects TRBV5-1 to TRBJ1-1; D not resolved. This sequence was found in a woman aged 25 to 39 with Graves' hyperthyroidism. CDR3 sequence (DNA): TGCGCCAGCAGCTCGGGTTATGGTGCCTCGAACACTGAAGCTTTCTTT. Protein sequence: CASSSGYGASNTEAFF.